Following are 26 T cell receptor beta chains from one sample sequenced in a study of blood T cell repertoires in COVID-19. Libraries were prepared by immunoSEQ multiplex PCR; TCRdb keeps only in-frame clonotypes and omits some of them. In the table there are around 130,000 clones, 84% of which are singletons. Sequences were obtained from peripheral blood. Receptors were obtained from a woman aged 30 to 39 who had recovered from COVID-19.

Concerning this clone: The sample has other DNA sequences that encode this CDR3 too. The V gene is TRBV19, the J gene TRBJ1-2, with 7 bases identical to TRBD1. Trimming at V came to 6 bases and at J to 2 bases, leaving 0 bases not matched to a gene. Germline loops: CDR1 LNHDA, CDR2 SQIVND (reference sequence). The length of the CDR3 is 12 residues. The chain's CDR3 is CASRTGNYGYTF. CDR3 DNA sequence: TGTGCCAGTAGGACAGGGAACTATGGCTACACCTTC.

Concerning this clone itself: This is likely a read error, given that the CDR3 carries no conserved phenylalanine or tryptophan at its end. No DNA is shown, since the ends of the CDR3 on it are uncertain; the CDR3 is the one TCRdb lists. V usage is TRBV2 and J usage is TRBJ2-7; the DNA was not used to check the table's D call, TRBD2. Germline CDR1 and CDR2: SNHLY and FYNNEI. The CDR3 comprises 13 residues, both ends counted. This CDR3 reads CASSLSPSGNLFI.

The chain employs TRBV7-9 and TRBJ2-5, with TRBD2 as a possible D gene (6 bases). Deletions cut 1 base from V and 7 bases from J, with 7 bases between. Germline CDR1 reads SEHNR; CDR2 reads FQNEAQ (reference sequence). The CDR3 has 12 residues. The chain's CDR3 is CASSLEEGTQYF. In DNA form, the CDR3 reads TGTGCCAGCAGCTTAGAGGAGGGGACCCAGTACTTC.

This chain links TRBV18 with TRBJ2-7; 10 positions agree with TRBD2. The CDR3 sequence is 16 residues long. The V gene's germline CDR1 is KGHSH and CDR2 LQKENI. V gave up 3 bases and J gave up 7 bases; unmatched junction bases: 12. Written as DNA, the CDR3 is TGTGCCAGCTCACCCAGAACTAGCGGGAAAGTTCAGGAGCAGTACTTC. It is translated as CASSPRTSGKVQEQYF.

This clone was found once. The chain couples TRBV5-1 to TRBJ1-2, with D perhaps matching TRBD1 (5 bases). This CDR3 spans 13 amino acids. Germline V gene sequence: CDR1 SGHRS, CDR2 YFSETQ. The V and J ends lost 0 bases and 7 bases respectively, with 10 bases between them. This CDR3 reads CASSLAGGGGYTF. The CDR3 DNA follows: TGCGCCAGCAGCTTGGCCGGGGGTGGTGGCTACACCTTC.

This clone was found once. The V gene is TRBV3-1 (or the pseudogene TRBV3-2), the J gene TRBJ1-2; possibly TRBD1 for D (6 bases). V dropped 3 bases and J dropped 7 bases, with 18 bases sitting between them. This CDR3 has 15 amino acids. Germline CDR1 reads LGHDT; CDR2 reads YNNKEL (reference sequence). The CDR3 protein is CASSHLKHGTSGYTF. The CDR3 DNA follows: TGTGCCAGCAGCCATCTGAAGCACGGGACATCTGGCTACACCTTC.

The chain employs TRBV21-1 and TRBJ2-3; the D call in the table, TRBD1, was not verified against the DNA. TRBV21-1 is flagged as a pseudogene. The CDR3 is 18 amino acids. The CDR3 nucleotides are TGTGCCAGCAGCAAAGCGCCAGGACAGGGGGTAAGCACAGATACGCAGTATTTT. The encoded protein is CASSKAPGQGVSTDTQYF.

The chain carries TRBV3-1 (or the pseudogene TRBV3-2) and TRBJ1-1, with TRBD1 matching over 10 bases. The CDR3 spans 12 residues. Germline V gives CDR1 LGHDT, CDR2 YNNKEL (reference sequence). V shed 6 bases and J 11 bases; nucleotides not matched to a gene: 6. The CDR3 nucleotides are TGTGCCAGCAGACGGGGGACAGGGGAGGCTTTCTTT. Translating gives CASRRGTGEAFF.

This chain joins TRBV28 and TRBJ1-5; TRBD1 might be the D (5 bases). With 6 bases removed from V and 6 bases from J, the gap between germline ends came to 15 bases. The length of the CDR3 is 14 residues. The V gene's germline CDR1 is MDHEN and CDR2 SYDVKM. Here the CDR3 DNA reads TGTGCCAGCAGCCTGGCAGGGCCCGGTCAGCCCCAGCATTTT. Residues: CASSLAGPGQPQHF.

This chain connects TRBV24-1 to TRBJ1-2; D is possibly TRBD1 (6 bases). The V and J ends lost 4 bases and 8 bases respectively, with 16 bases between them. Looked up from germline, CDR1 is KGHDR and CDR2 is SFDVKD. The CDR3 loop spans 14 amino acids. Here the CDR3 DNA reads TGTGCCACCAGTGACGGGGGGCGCCCCGACGGCTACACCTTC. Its protein is CATSDGGRPDGYTF.

This chain joins TRBV7-6 and TRBJ2-6, with 14 nucleotides matching TRBD2. This CDR3 contains 19 residues. Germline V gives CDR1 SGHVS, CDR2 FNYEAQ. The V and J ends lost 5 bases and 5 bases, in that order; junction bases with no gene match: 11. CDR3 protein: CASSPGLAGGPLWANVLTF. The CDR3 DNA follows: TGTGCCAGCAGCCCCGGACTAGCGGGAGGCCCCCTCTGGGCCAACGTCCTGACTTTC. Full variable domain (missing parts from reference TRBV7-6 and TRBJ2-6): GAGVSQSPRYKVTKRGQDVALRCDPISGHVSLYWYRQALGQGPEFLTYFNYEAQQDKSGLPNDRFSAERPEGSISTLTIQRTEQRDSAMYRCASSPGLAGGPLWANVLTFGAGSRLTVL.

This chain connects TRBV19 to TRBJ1-5, with D perhaps TRBD1 (6 bases). Trimming cost V 1 base and J 1 base, with 17 bases left between them. Germline values: CDR1 LNHDA, CDR2 SQIVND (reference sequence). This CDR3 spans 18 amino acids. The DNA for the CDR3 is TGTGCCAGTAGTATAGTTTATGTGAGGGGGTCGAGCAATCAGCCCCAGCATTTT. It encodes CASSIVYVRGSSNQPQHF.

This sequence joins TRBV19 and TRBJ1-6; D remains ambiguous. Germline CDR1 LNHDA, CDR2 SQIVND (reference sequence). V lost 8 bases and J 0 bases, leaving 8 bases between the germline ends. There are 14 residues in the CDR3. CDR3 protein: CASREFSYNSPLHF. The DNA for the CDR3 is TGTGCCAGTCGGGAGTTCTCCTATAATTCACCCCTCCACTTT.

The V call is TRBV7-8, the J call TRBJ2-2; a possible D gene is TRBD1 (6 bases). CDR1 and CDR2 (germline): SGHVS, FQNEAQ. The CDR3 contains 13 residues. The CDR3 here is CATPGVRAGELFF. Here the CDR3 DNA reads TGTGCGACCCCAGGGGTTCGTGCCGGGGAGCTGTTTTTT.

The count of this clone is one. The J gene is TRBJ2-1, the V gene TRBV14; 14 bases line up with TRBD2. V lost 4 bases to trimming and J lost 0 bases; unmatched junction nucleotides: 8. The CDR3 spans 19 residues. The germline V gene has CDR1 SGHDN and CDR2 FVKESK. The CDR3 protein is CASSPGTSGSGSSYNEQFF. The DNA for the CDR3 is TGTGCCAGCAGCCCGGGGACTAGCGGGAGCGGAAGCTCCTACAATGAGCAGTTCTTC. Looking up the rest from reference TRBV14 and TRBJ2-1 gives the full variable domain: EAGVTQFPSHSVIEKGQTVTLRCDPISGHDNLYWYRRVMGKEIKFLLHFVKESKQDESGMPNNRFLAERTGGTYSTLKVQPAELEDSGVYFCASSPGTSGSGSSYNEQFFGPGTRLTVL.

The V gene is TRBV23-1, the J gene TRBJ1-2; TRBD1 agrees at 8 bases. TRBV23-1 is reported as an ORF; its role is uncertain. The CDR3 length is 15 residues. The ends lost 2 bases at V and 5 bases at J; junction bases unmatched: 7. The CDR3 DNA sequence: TGCGCCAGCAGTCAACCCGGGACAGGCTCTTATGGCTACACCTTC. Translated, it gives CASSQPGTGSYGYTF.

The J gene is TRBJ1-5, the V gene TRBV12-3 or TRBV12-4, with D maybe TRBD1 (5 bases). Between the trimmed V and J ends, which lost 4 bases and 7 bases, there was a span of 8 bases. The CDR3 is 12 residues long. CDR3 DNA sequence: TGTGCCAGCAGTTCAGGGTACCAGCCCCAGCATTTT. Amino acids: CASSSGYQPQHF.

This chain joins TRBV6-1 and TRBJ2-3, with 10 bases that match TRBD1. Per the germline V gene, CDR1 is MNHNS and CDR2 is SASEGT. Losses at the gene ends were 1 base for V and 2 bases for J; bases not matched to a gene: 6. This CDR3 is built from 17 residues. The CDR3 coding sequence is TGTGCCAGCAGTGAAGTGCCGGGACAGGGGTTCACAGATACGCAGTATTTT. Amino acid sequence: CASSEVPGQGFTDTQYF.

V and J are TRBV7-5 and TRBJ2-5; the D call TRBD1 from the table was never checked on the DNA. TRBV7-5 is classified as a pseudogene. CDR3 length: 17 residues. The CDR3 is CARSFTDATVDCETQYF. DNA of the CDR3: TGTGCCAGAAGCTTCACCGATGCCACAGTGGATTGTGAGACCCAGTACTTC.

This sequence joins TRBV29-1 and TRBJ1-1; D unresolved. Germline assignment: CDR1 SQVTM and CDR2 ANQGSEA. Deletions cut 8 bases from V and 4 bases from J, with 11 bases between. The CDR3 runs 11 residues. The CDR3 DNA sequence: TGCAGCCTCGGTTCCCCCACTGAAGCTTTCTTT. Amino acids: CSLGSPTEAFF.

The chain has TRBV4-1 and TRBJ2-1, with D unresolved. The V end lost 0 bases, the J end lost 7 bases, and 7 bases lay between the germline ends. Germline values: CDR1 MGHRA, CDR2 YSYEKL. The CDR3 extends over 13 amino acids. This chain's CDR3 is CASSQDSRNEQFF. The CDR3 DNA reads as TGCGCCAGCAGCCAAGATTCGAGGAATGAGCAGTTCTTC.

The chain couples TRBV4-1 to TRBJ2-1, with 8 positions matching TRBD2. The V and J ends lost 9 bases and 4 bases, in that order; junction bases with no gene match: 8. Germline CDR1 is MGHRA and CDR2 is YSYEKL. This CDR3 is 14 amino acids long. The CDR3 sequence: CASHGGGSYNEQFF. As DNA, the CDR3 is TGCGCCAGTCATGGCGGGGGGTCTTACAATGAGCAGTTCTTC.

Only one count was recorded for this clone. The V call is TRBV18, the J call TRBJ1-2, with TRBD1 matching 8 bases. The CDR3 has 15 amino acids. Germline-derived CDR1 and CDR2 are KGHSH and LQKENI. The V and J ends lost 4 bases and 3 bases, in that order; junction bases with no gene match: 7. This chain's CDR3 is CASSQDRAQDYGYTF. The CDR3 coding sequence is TGTGCCAGCTCACAGGACAGGGCTCAAGACTATGGCTACACCTTC.

The V call is TRBV30, the J call TRBJ2-7; possible D gene TRBD1, 6 bases. Per the germline V gene, CDR1 is GTSNPN and CDR2 is SVGIG (reference sequence). The CDR3 length is 17 residues. Deletions cut 0 bases from V and 3 bases from J, with 21 bases between. CDR3 bases: TGTGCCTGGAGTGTATTTACAGGGCGTTTAACTCACTACGAGCAGTACTTC. Translated, it gives CAWSVFTGRLTHYEQYF.

The CDR3 loop reads CAWRQAGGGYTF. In nucleotides, the CDR3 is TGTGCCTGGCGACAGGCTGGAGGTGGCTACACCTTC. The rearrangement uses TRBV30 and TRBJ1-2, with TRBD1 as a possible D gene (6 bases). CDR3 size: 12 residues. V was shortened by 5 bases and J by 7 bases, with 14 bases between the two germline ends. Germline V CDR1 and CDR2: GTSNPN, SVGIG (reference sequence).

In its sample, this clone was seen once. The chain combines TRBV19 with TRBJ2-7, with TRBD2 matching 7 bases. The germline gives CDR1 LNHDA, CDR2 SQIVND (reference sequence). This CDR3 has 15 residues. Trimming at V came to 3 bases and at J to 4 bases, leaving 9 bases not matched to a gene. CDR3: CASSISAGVLYEQYF. In DNA, the CDR3 is TGTGCCAGTAGTATCTCTGCGGGAGTACTATACGAGCAGTACTTC.